The 6 T cell receptor beta chains reported below all come from one sample, sequenced in a study of blood T cell repertoires in COVID-19. Generated by immunoSEQ multiplex PCR, the TCRdb table keeps only in-frame clones and is missing some. The repertoire holds 200,000 or so clones, with 84% as singletons. The sample was peripheral blood. The receptor set was obtained from a human donor in a cohort sampled during active COVID-19.

This clone was observed a single time. V is TRBV4-1 and J is TRBJ2-5; D not resolved. CDR1 and CDR2 (germline): MGHRA, YSYEKL. CDR3 length: 13 amino acids. Trimming took 4 bases from V and 5 from J, leaving 11 bases between them. In DNA form, the CDR3 reads TGCGCCAGCAGCCGGGCCCCTCCCGAGACCCAGTACTTC. This gives the protein CASSRAPPETQYF.

This rearrangement joins TRBV27 to TRBJ1-2, with 8 nucleotides matching TRBD1. V gave up 3 bases and J gave up 8 bases; unmatched junction bases: 11. Per germline, CDR1 MNHEY and CDR2 SMNVEV (reference sequence). The CDR3 loop spans 15 amino acids. CDR3 residues: CASSFTGTGVWGYTF. The CDR3 nucleotides read TGTGCCAGCAGTTTTACCGGGACAGGAGTCTGGGGCTACACCTTC.

This clone was seen a few times. V and J are TRBV18 and TRBJ2-5; TRBD1 matches 12 bases. Trimming took 6 bases from V and 5 from J; bases not matched to a gene: 19. Germline V gives CDR1 KGHSH, CDR2 LQKENI. The CDR3 consists of 19 residues. The DNA of the CDR3 is TGTGCCAGCTCGCACTCGGAAATTGGGACAGGGGGCTTGCGGGAGACCCAGTACTTC. As protein: CASSHSEIGTGGLRETQYF.

This clone was detected only once. The rearrangement joins TRBV19 to TRBJ2-7, with 10 positions matching TRBD1. The trim removed 6 bases at V and 5 bases at J, leaving 7 bases unmatched. The CDR3 spans 14 residues. Germline lookup yields CDR1 LNHDA and CDR2 SQIVND (reference sequence). The CDR3 nucleotides read TGTGCCAGTAGAACCGGGACAGGGGACGACGAGCAGTACTTC. Its protein is CASRTGTGDDEQYF.

The rearrangement joins TRBV19 to TRBJ2-7; perhaps TRBD1 as D (5 bases). The germline V gene encodes CDR1 LNHDA and CDR2 SQIVND (reference sequence). V was clipped by 4 bases and J by 0 bases, with 13 bases between them. The CDR3 contains 15 residues. The CDR3: CASSNRQSSSYEQYF. CDR3 coding DNA: TGTGCCAGTAGTAACCGACAGTCGAGCTCCTACGAGCAGTACTTC.

For the CDR3, the DNA is TGTGCCAGCCGGGCTAGCGGGAGGGCCACTCGGGAGCAGTACTTC. This gives the protein CASRASGRATREQYF. The chain recombines TRBV2 with TRBJ2-7; 12 positions match TRBD2. CDR1 SNHLY and CDR2 FYNNEI come from the germline V gene. With 8 bases clipped from V and 7 bases from J, the junction kept 12 bases outside the gene matches. The length of the CDR3 is 15 residues.